This T cell receptor (beta chain) is from a study of cytomegalovirus exposure and HLA in healthy donors (dated by TCRdb to 2016 to 2017). Study-level background: An earlier analysis of about 560 of the donors reported approximately 280 Gb of sequence data and 100 million to 120 million unique TCR beta sequences obtained from around 180 million T cells. Approximately 310 gigabases of sequencing data and around 80 million unique TCR sequences made up an early release that covered some 640 HLA-typed donors. Among the roughly 380 genotyped donors, around 81% belonged to the genetic ancestry cluster associated with self-reported Caucasian donors. The study aimed to test whether cataloging public T cell receptors could reveal signatures of past pathogen exposure. The T cell repertoires of about 700 subjects were profiled by immunosequencing and related to cytomegalovirus serostatus. A separate validation cohort of over 95 different subjects was used in addition to the 666-subject first cohort. High-throughput TCR immunosequencing, statistical association of individual TCRs with disease status, and machine learning were combined to predict cytomegalovirus infection status. In a later analysis, previously published TCR beta repertoires from hundreds of donors were re-analyzed and high-resolution HLA genotyping was added so that TCR occurrence patterns could be studied. Rather than using new phenotypic data, the later analysis identified candidate immune exposures from TCR beta sequences and from how often those sequences occurred across donors. An earlier analysis of several hundred of the donors applied high-throughput TCR beta sequencing to assess whether each TCR beta V gene segment acted as functional or pseudogenic. Donor age, sex, ethnicity and CMV serostatus were compiled together with the repertoire data. A later genetic analysis used genome-wide SNP genotypes for about 55% of the 666 donors, treating that subset as a discovery cohort. All discovery cohort repertoires had been generated on a single sequencing platform. Class I and class II HLA loci were covered by the typing at four-digit resolution. The number of donors typed differed by locus, with roughly 620-630 for A, B, C, DRB1 and DQB1, 522 for DQA1, about 610 for DPA1, and approximately 470 for DPB1. About five DR-DQ haplotypes were treated as single units for association and clustering because of strong linkage in the cohort. Among several hundred genotyped donors of the cohort, an average of around 240,000 unique TCR beta nucleotide sequences was sequenced per donor, of which roughly 18% were non-productive. Points the paper makes about the study in general: The presence/absence analyses assumed that sequencing depth was roughly uniform across donors, and that assumption may not be true. In a later genetic analysis, fewer N-insertions in productive TCRs were reported among donors in an Asian-associated ancestry cluster than the approximately 670-donor mean. In a later genetic analysis, a missense DCLRE1C variant was associated with V-gene and J-gene trimming of TCR beta chains, and the association was replicated in an independent cohort. The study gave a list of 150 to 200 TCR beta chains associated with cytomegalovirus. Because counts were too low, some 16 rarely observed V segments, including chromosome 9 orphons, were excluded from the earlier analysis of 587 of the donors. The classifier was reported to diagnose cytomegalovirus status with high specificity and sensitivity in both the original and validation cohorts. In this cohort, only TCR beta chains were sequenced, and detectable features were limited by the absence of alpha or paired-chain data. A later analysis found that most CMV-associated TCR beta chains appeared HLA-restricted, with HLA associations seemingly driven largely by CMV exposure. A further reported finding was that TCR beta sequences accurately predicted the HLA-A and HLA-B alleles for most subjects in the first cohort. At a false discovery rate of 0.05, a later analysis linked 16,951 TCR beta sequences to specific HLA alleles. A later analysis found that HLA-associated TCR beta chains were more clonally expanded and had lower generation probabilities than equally common non-associated chains. In a later analysis, the rate of TCR association differed among HLA loci, with DRB1 alleles having the most associated TCRs and HLA-C alleles having the fewest. Assigning TCR associations to individual alleles was difficult when HLA alleles, especially DR and DQ, strongly co-occurred. The authors suggested that the approach could potentially be generalized to other disease states and immunological phenotypes. Linkage disequilibrium might explain the correlated functional status among segregating V segments, but an unknown experimental factor could not be excluded. HLA typing was unavailable for some donors at each locus, so association tests used only the typed subset. An earlier analysis of approximately 590 of the donors showed that most TCR beta V segments appeared in productive rearrangements either about 90% or about 30% of the time, which broadly matched IMGT annotations. For the cohort, immune exposure information was limited to CMV serostatus. Some IMGT-functional V segments, including TRBV6-2 and TRBV6-3, could not be distinguished by the 87-base-pair reads and were therefore excluded. A cluster of highly shared sequence variants was judged likely to represent a technical artifact of the sequencing pipeline. Across donors, most TCR sequences were observed very rarely, whereas some public TCRs were present in many individuals. A few of the identified cytomegalovirus-associated TCR beta chains were confirmed in vitro to be specific for cytomegalovirus antigens. In a later analysis, several top co-occurrence clusters were reported to appear linked to parvovirus B19, influenza, CMV and Epstein-Barr virus.

With regard to this clone: It lacks a known antigen. At one of its ends the junction is not consistent with the germline gene, which may arise from a read error. In the same sample, other DNA sequences code for this CDR3.

The cohort consisted of 666 healthy bone marrow donors. At the time of sampling, every cohort member was nominally healthy, though immune exposures that went unrecorded were likely present. The donor was CMV seronegative and was included in the group of a few hundred seronegative cohort members. Each donor provided a peripheral blood sample, and peripheral blood mononuclear cells were used for TCR beta sequencing. The Qiagen DNeasy Blood Extraction Kit was used to extract genomic DNA from the blood cell samples. Libraries were prepared through the immunoSEQ multiplex PCR assay. For the multiplex PCR, a mixture combining 60 forward primers for TCR Vbeta segments and 13 reverse primers for TCR Jbeta segments was used. Amplification of the CDR3 region of rearranged TCR beta genes was performed with a multiplex PCR assay on genomic DNA. Amplified TCR beta libraries were sequenced as 87-base-pair reads on the Illumina HiSeq System. Under the source paper's analysis protocol: A later analysis counted about 82 million unique TCR beta chains across the 650 to 700 repertoires, and around 9.9 million of these chains were shared by at least two donors. Raw reads were error-corrected and collapsed into unique sequences by a nearest-neighbor algorithm in which closely related sequences were merged to remove PCR and sequencing errors. Alignment of CDR3 sequences to IMGT reference sequences was used to assign V, D and J gene segments. For a sequence to be retained, a match of at least six nucleotides was required to both a V gene segment and a J gene segment. A rearrangement counted as productive if the CDR3 had no stop codons and remained in frame with V and J, and every other rearrangement counted as non-productive. CDR3 was defined according to IMGT convention as the region running from the second conserved V-encoded cysteine to the conserved J-encoded phenylalanine. The earlier analysis of some 550 of the donors excluded any sequence lacking an unambiguous match to a single V gene segment. In an earlier analysis of 450 to 700 of the donors, V segments were called functional above 56.7% productive rearrangements and were called segregating when the between-donor standard deviation exceeded 5%. To diagnose cytomegalovirus status from the catalog of TCR beta chain sequences, a statistical classification framework was built. A later analysis assigned V and J genes by comparing TCR nucleotide sequences with IMGT/GENE-DB human TR gene sequences. The TCRdist pipeline was used in a later analysis to assign CDR3 sequences and most-parsimonious VDJ recombination scenarios. In a later analysis, every TCR beta chain was defined by the combination of its CDR3 amino acid sequence and its V-gene family, and reads without a unique V-gene family were dropped. As a way to deal with suspected cross-contamination and a sequencing artifact, a later analysis dropped 450 to 600 nucleotide sequences that were highly shared and had low generation probability. In a later analysis, a clonal expansion index for each public chain was calculated from normalized within-repertoire ranks of inferred template counts. In a later analysis, generation probabilities were computed with a VDJ recombination model fitted to out-of-frame rearrangements, and the resulting probabilities were checked against IGoR. A later analysis scored TCR-TCR, TCR-HLA and TCR-CMV co-occurrence with hypergeometric tests, applying a repertoire-size bias correction to TCR pairs. To estimate false discovery rates, a later analysis permuted the HLA or CMV assignments 20 times. In a later analysis, co-occurring TCRs were grouped with DBSCAN, and TCRdist sequence similarity was added when clustering was performed within HLA-allele-positive subsets. For co-occurrence clustering, repertoires with fewer than 30,000 or more than 120,000 public chains were excluded, along with roughly 5 repertoires with anomalous nucleotide sharing. Sourced from immuneACCESS, this table was stored by TCRdb with only in-frame sequences that have V and J called. A share of the clones is absent; for the studies checked, an unresolved V gene accounts for under half, and the remainder has no known explanation. The V and J calls and clone size come from that table; D and trimming were worked out from the DNA. For this sample there are about 170,000 clones; 85% appear just once. 1% of the sample comes from the top ten.

CDR3 length: 17 amino acids, cysteine to phenylalanine. The only DNA kept is the CDR3, 51 bases in frame from the first base. The germline V gene yields SGHTS for CDR1 and YDEGEE for CDR2. Sequencing used PBMCs. Here the chain combines TRBV5-8 and TRBJ2-2; 11 central bases correspond to TRBD2. The receptor comes from a boy between 2 and 10 years old in good health and CMV-seronegative. At the DNA level, the sequence is TGCGCCAGCAGCAGGGGGGGACTAGCGGAGTACACCGGGGAGCTGTTTTTT. Its protein reads: CASSRGGLAEYTGELFF.